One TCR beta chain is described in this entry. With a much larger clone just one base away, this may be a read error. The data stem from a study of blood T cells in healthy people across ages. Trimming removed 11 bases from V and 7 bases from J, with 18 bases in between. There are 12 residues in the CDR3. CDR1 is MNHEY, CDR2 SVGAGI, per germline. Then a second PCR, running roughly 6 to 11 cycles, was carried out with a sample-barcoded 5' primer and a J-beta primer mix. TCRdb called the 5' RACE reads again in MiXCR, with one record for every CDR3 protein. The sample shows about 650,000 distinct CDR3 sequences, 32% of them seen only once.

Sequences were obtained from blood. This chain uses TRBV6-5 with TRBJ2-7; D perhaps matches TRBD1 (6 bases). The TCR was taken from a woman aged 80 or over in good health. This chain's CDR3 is CAGKGVGAEQYF. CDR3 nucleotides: TGTGCCGGCAAGGGGGTAGGGGCAGAGCAGTACTTC.